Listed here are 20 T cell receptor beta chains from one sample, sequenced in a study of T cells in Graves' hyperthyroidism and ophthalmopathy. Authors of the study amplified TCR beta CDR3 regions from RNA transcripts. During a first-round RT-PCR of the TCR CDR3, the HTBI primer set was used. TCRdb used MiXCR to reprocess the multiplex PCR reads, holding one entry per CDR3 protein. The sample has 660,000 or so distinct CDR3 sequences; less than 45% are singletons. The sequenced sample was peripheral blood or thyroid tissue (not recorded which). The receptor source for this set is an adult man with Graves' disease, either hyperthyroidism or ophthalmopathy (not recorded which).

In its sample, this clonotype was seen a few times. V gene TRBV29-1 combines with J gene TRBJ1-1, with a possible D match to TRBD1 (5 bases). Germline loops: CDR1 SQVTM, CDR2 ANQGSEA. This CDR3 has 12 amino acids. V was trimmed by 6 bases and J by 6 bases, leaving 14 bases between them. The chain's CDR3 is CSVWGELAEAFF. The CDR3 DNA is TGCAGCGTCTGGGGGGAATTGGCTGAAGCTTTCTTT.

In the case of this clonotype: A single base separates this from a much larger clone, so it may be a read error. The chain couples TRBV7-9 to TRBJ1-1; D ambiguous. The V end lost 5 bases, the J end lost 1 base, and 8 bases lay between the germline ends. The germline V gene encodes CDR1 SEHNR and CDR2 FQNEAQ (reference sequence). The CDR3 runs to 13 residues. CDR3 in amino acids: CASSGLTNTEAFF. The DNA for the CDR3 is TGTGCCAGCAGCGGACTTACGAACACTGAAGCTTTCTTT. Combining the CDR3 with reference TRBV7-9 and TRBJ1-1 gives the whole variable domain DTGVSQNPRHKITKRGQNVTFRCDPISEHNRLYWYRQTLGQGPEFLTYFQNEAQLEKSRLLSDRFSAERPKGSFSTLEIQRTEQGDSAMYLCASSGLTNTEAFFGQGTRLTVV.

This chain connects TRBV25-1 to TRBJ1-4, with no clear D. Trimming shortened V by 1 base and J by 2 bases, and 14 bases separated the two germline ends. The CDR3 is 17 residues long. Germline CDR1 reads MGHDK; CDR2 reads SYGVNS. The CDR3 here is CASSELTLTGTNEKLFF. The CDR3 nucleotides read TGTGCCAGCAGTGAATTGACATTGACGGGTACTAATGAAAAACTGTTTTTT.

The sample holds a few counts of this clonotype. In DNA form, the CDR3 reads TGTGCCAGCAGCTTAGCTGACGGGGTGGCTGAAGCTTTCTTT. Amino acids: CASSLADGVAEAFF. This chain joins TRBV7-2 and TRBJ1-1, with unresolved D. The V gene lost 0 bases and the J gene lost 6 bases, with 11 bases spanning the gap. The length of the CDR3 is 14 residues. The germline V gene encodes CDR1 SGHTA and CDR2 FQGNSA.

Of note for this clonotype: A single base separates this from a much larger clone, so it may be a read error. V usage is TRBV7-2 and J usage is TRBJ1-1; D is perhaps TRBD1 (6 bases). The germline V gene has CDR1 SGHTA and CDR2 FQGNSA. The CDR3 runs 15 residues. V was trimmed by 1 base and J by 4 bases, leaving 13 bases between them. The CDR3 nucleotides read TGTGCCAGCAGCTTAGTGGCAGGGGTGAGCACTGAAGCTTTCTTT. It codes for CASSLVAGVSTEAFF.

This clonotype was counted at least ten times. As DNA, the CDR3 is TGTGCCAGCAGCTTACCGGGGGTGAGCCACACTGAAGCTTTCTTT. Translating it yields CASSLPGVSHTEAFF. The chain couples TRBV7-9 to TRBJ1-1, with D tentatively TRBD1 (5 bases). This CDR3 is built from 15 residues. V was trimmed by 2 bases and J by 3 bases, leaving 13 bases between them. CDR1 and CDR2 from the germline V gene are SEHNR and FQNEAQ (reference sequence). The full variable domain, its missing parts supplied by reference TRBV7-9 and TRBJ1-1, is DTGVSQNPRHKITKRGQNVTFRCDPISEHNRLYWYRQTLGQGPEFLTYFQNEAQLEKSRLLSDRFSAERPKGSFSTLEIQRTEQGDSAMYLCASSLPGVSHTEAFFGQGTRLTVV.

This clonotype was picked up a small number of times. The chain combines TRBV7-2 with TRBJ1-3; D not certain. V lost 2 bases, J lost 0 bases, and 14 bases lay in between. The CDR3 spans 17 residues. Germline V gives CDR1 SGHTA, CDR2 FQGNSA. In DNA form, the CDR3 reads TGTGCCAGCAGCTTAAGGGCAGTTCGGGGCTCTGGAAACACCATATATTTT. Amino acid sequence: CASSLRAVRGSGNTIYF.

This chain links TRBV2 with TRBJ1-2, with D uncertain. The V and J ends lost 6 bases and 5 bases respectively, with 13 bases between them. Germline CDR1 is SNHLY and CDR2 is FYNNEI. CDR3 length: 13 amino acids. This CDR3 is CASSPVTRYGYTF. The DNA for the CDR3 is TGTGCCAGCAGCCCAGTTACTCGGTATGGCTACACCTTC.

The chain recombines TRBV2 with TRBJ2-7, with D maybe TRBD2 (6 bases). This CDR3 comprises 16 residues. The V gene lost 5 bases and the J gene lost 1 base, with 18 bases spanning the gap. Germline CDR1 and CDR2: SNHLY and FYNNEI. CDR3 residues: CASSLSGGDWSYEQYF. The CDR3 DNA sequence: TGTGCCAGCAGTTTATCCGGTGGGGACTGGTCCTACGAGCAGTACTTC.

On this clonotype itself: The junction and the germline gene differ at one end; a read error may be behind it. CDR3 amino acids: CASSLVRSQETQCF. CDR3 bases: TGCGCCAGCAGCTTGGTCCGCTCCCAAGAGACCCAGTGCTTC. The V and J genes are TRBV5-1 and TRBJ2-5; D remains ambiguous. From germline, CDR1 is SGHRS and CDR2 YFSETQ. This CDR3 region has 14 residues.

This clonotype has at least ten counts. CDR3 sequence (DNA): TGTGCCACCAGCAGATCCGTCGACGCCGCCTACGAGCAGTACTTC. Translated, it gives CATSRSVDAAYEQYF. The chain couples TRBV15 to TRBJ2-7; D ambiguous. Germline CDR1 reads LNHNV; CDR2 reads YYDKDF (reference sequence). Trimming shortened V by 2 bases and J by 2 bases, and 13 bases separated the two germline ends. This CDR3 spans 15 amino acids.

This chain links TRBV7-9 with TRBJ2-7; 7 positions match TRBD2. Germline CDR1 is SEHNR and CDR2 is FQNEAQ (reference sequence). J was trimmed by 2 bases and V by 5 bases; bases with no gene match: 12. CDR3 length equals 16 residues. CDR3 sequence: CASSVSLAESAYEQYF. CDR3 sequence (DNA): TGTGCCAGCAGCGTTTCTCTAGCGGAAAGTGCCTACGAGCAGTACTTC.

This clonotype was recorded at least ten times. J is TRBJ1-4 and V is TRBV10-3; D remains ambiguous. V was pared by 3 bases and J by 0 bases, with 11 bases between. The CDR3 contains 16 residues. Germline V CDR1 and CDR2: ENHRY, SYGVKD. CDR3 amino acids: CAISEVVGATNEKLFF. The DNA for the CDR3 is TGTGCCATCAGTGAAGTGGTCGGTGCAACTAATGAAAAACTGTTTTTT.

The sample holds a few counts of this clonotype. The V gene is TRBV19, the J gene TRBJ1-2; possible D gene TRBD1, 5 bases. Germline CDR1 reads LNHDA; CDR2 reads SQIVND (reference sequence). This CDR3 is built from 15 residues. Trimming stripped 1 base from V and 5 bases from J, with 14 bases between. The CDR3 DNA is TGTGCCAGTAGTATAGGGGCGGGGACTGGATATGGCTACACCTTC. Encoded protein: CASSIGAGTGYGYTF.

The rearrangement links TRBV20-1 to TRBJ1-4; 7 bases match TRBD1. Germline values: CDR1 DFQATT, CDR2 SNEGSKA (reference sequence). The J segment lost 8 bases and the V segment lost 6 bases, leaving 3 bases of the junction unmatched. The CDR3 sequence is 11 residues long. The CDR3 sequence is CSAQTGEKLFF. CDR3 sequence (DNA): TGCAGTGCACAGACAGGGGAAAAACTGTTTTTT.

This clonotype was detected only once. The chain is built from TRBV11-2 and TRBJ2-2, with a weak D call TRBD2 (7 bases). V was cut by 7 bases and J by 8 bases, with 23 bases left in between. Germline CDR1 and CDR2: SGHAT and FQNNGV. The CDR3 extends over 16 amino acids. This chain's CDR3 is CASNGGRASTGGELFF. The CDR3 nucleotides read TGTGCCAGCAACGGGGGGCGGGCCAGTACAGGGGGGGAGCTGTTTTTT.

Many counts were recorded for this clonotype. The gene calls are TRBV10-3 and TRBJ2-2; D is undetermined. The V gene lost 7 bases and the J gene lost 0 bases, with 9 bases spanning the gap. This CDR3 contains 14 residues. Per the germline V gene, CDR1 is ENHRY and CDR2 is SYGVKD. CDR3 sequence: CAIKADANTGELFF. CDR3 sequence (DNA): TGTGCCATCAAAGCCGACGCGAACACCGGGGAGCTGTTTTTT.

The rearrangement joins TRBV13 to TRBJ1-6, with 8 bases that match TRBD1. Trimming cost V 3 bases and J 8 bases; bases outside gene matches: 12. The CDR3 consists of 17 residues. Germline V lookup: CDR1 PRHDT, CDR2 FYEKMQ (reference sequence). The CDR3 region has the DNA TGTGCCAGCAGCTTGTCAAAGAGACAGGGGTTTGATTCACCCCTCCACTTT. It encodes CASSLSKRQGFDSPLHF. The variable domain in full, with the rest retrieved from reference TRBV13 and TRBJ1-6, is AAGVIQSPRHLIKEKRETATLKCYPIPRHDTVYWYQQGPGQDPQFLISFYEKMQSDKGSIPDRFSAQQFSDYHSELNMSSLELGDSALYFCASSLSKRQGFDSPLHFGNGTRLTVT.

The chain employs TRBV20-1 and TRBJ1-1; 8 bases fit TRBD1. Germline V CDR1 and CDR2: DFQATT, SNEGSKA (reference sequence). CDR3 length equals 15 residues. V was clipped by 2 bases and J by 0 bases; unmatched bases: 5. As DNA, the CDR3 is TGCAGTGCTAGAACAGGGGGAGCCATGAACACTGAAGCTTTCTTT. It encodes CSARTGGAMNTEAFF.

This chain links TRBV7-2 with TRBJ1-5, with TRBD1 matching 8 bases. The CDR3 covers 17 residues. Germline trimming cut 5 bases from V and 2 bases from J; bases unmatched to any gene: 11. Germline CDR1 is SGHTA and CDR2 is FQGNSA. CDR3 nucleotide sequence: TGTGCCAGCAGCCAAGATGGTATGGACAGGGGCAATCAGCCCCAGCATTTT. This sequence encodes CASSQDGMDRGNQPQHF.